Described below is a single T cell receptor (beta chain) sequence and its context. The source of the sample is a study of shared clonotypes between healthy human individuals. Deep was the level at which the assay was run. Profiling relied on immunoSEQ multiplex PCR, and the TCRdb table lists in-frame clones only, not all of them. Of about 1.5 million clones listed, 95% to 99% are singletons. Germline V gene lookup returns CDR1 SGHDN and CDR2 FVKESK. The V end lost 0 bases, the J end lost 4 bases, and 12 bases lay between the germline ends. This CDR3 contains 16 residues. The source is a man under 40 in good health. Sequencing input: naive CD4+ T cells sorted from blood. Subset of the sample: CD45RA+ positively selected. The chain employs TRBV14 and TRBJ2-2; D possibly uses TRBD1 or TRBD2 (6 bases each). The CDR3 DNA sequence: TGTGCCAGCAGCCAAGATAGGGGGAGGATCACCGGGGAGCTGTTTTTT. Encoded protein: CASSQDRGRITGELFF.